The rows below give T cell receptor beta chains drawn from one sample of a study of blood T cells in healthy people across ages. TCRdb ran MiXCR on the 5' RACE reads and lists one entry per CDR3 protein. The repertoire has more than 800,000 distinct CDR3 sequences, 35% to 50% of them found once; the top ten carry approximately 19%. The sequencing input was blood. These receptors originate from a woman aged 55-70 years in good health. Each CDR3 is given without its conserved first and last residue.

>TRBV5-1|TRBJ2-3
ASSPSGSPPDTQY
>TRBV20-1|TRBJ2-1
SASALAGGGGEQF
>TRBV10-3|TRBJ2-3
ASGTGGITDTQY
>TRBV4-2|TRBJ2-5
ASSASGTGGSEY
>TRBV4-1|TRBJ2-7
ASSPQDSENYEQY
>TRBV12-3/TRBV12-4|TRBJ2-7
ASSLGTGAGVVYEQY
>TRBV11-3|TRBJ2-1
ASSLDGGQGSYNEQF
>TRBV27|TRBJ2-5
ASSPRGDQETQY
>TRBV5-1|TRBJ2-7
ASSFSPAEQY
>TRBV5-1|TRBJ2-7
ASSVVQGTYEQY
>TRBV27|TRBJ1-2
ANSLGQGSYT
>TRBV6-5|TRBJ1-2
ASSPDRTSYGYT
>TRBV5-6|NA
ASSSPVTYYEQY
>TRBV29-1|TRBJ2-7
SVVGRTSDNYEQY
>TRBV14|TRBJ1-5
ASSPPGRNQPQH
>TRBV6-5|TRBJ2-3
ASTLGGTGTDTQY
>TRBV12-3/TRBV12-4|TRBJ1-2
ASSAGWYGYT
>TRBV28|TRBJ1-6
ASSPEGEVNSPLH
>TRBV20-1|TRBJ2-6
SASYGNSPGANVLT
>TRBV12-3/TRBV12-4|TRBJ2-1
ASSLTPSGSNEGQF
>TRBV3-1|TRBJ1-4
ASSGVSGEKLF
>TRBV11-1|TRBJ2-7
ASSPRTDHYEQY
>TRBV6-2/TRBV6-3|TRBJ2-1
ASSSPRLAGGSSYNEQF
>TRBV4-1|TRBJ2-7
ASSPGLAEHYEQY
>TRBV12-3/TRBV12-4|TRBJ1-2
ASSTGPSDYGYT
>TRBV3-1|TRBJ2-5
ASSQFGHGSSKETQY
>TRBV3-1|TRBJ2-1
ASSQAQFAEQF
>TRBV27|TRBJ2-3
ASSLFPSGRSTDTQY
>TRBV7-9|TRBJ2-5
ASSLEAGVRETQY
>TRBV18|TRBJ2-1
ASSPRPRGNSEQF
>TRBV5-1|TRBJ1-2
ASTSMGQGSYGYT
>TRBV2|TRBJ2-7
ASSESFGPHRDTGY